This T cell receptor beta chain was captured in a study of OX40 agonist ivuxolimab in advanced cancers. General notes on the study: Ivuxolimab was a fully human IgG2 agonistic monoclonal antibody targeting the costimulatory receptor OX40 (CD134). Intravenous ivuxolimab was administered to patients every 2 weeks at six dose levels: 0.01, 0.1, 0.3, 1.5, 3 and 10 mg/kg. Of the approximately 50 dose-escalation patients, hepatocellular carcinoma was present in about 20, melanoma in approximately 15, renal cell carcinoma in 9 and head and neck cancer in 9. In the dose-escalation cohort, roughly 82% of patients were male, and the mean age was 60 years with a range of roughly 20 to 85. Patients were allowed to have had prior anti-PD-1, anti-PD-L1 or anti-CTLA-4 therapy, and 30% to 40% of the dose-escalation patients had been treated with checkpoint inhibitors. Partial responses occurred in three dose-escalation patients: two with cutaneous melanoma and one with hepatocellular carcinoma. The point of sequencing TCRbeta in the periphery was to test whether ivuxolimab changed TCR sequence diversity and drove clonal T-cell expansion. The paper reports the monotherapy dose-escalation portion (N of about 54 patients) of the phase I ivuxolimab trial. The paper's findings and limits, for the study overall: Partial responders in the 0.1-3.0 mg/kg groups had among the lowest normalized peripheral clonal expansion, especially among CD8+ T cells. Low levels of normalized T-cell clonal expansion were also seen in some patients who did not respond. After ivuxolimab, more expanded clones were found on average in CD8+ T cells than in CD4+ T cells. At doses from 0.1 to 3.0 mg/kg, clonal expansion was seen in both CD4+ and CD8+ blood T cells between baseline and week 6. The antigen specificity of the clonally expanded peripheral T cells was not determined.

V trim: 2 bases; J trim: 0 bases; unmatched bases: 3. From cysteine to phenylalanine, the CDR3 is 17 amino acids long. Only the CDR3 part of the read is kept: 51 bases, read in frame from the first base. The germline V gene encodes CDR1 ENHRY and CDR2 SYGVKD. Genomic DNA was extracted from sorted cells for sequencing of the TCRbeta CDR3 region. TCRbeta CDR3 regions were sequenced using the immunoSEQ Assay. Here the immuneACCESS table is served through TCRdb, limited to in-frame sequences with V and J called. Missing clones are a known gap in these copies; in checked studies unresolved V genes cover under half, and the rest lacks a known reason. The sample data list about 35,000 clones, and approximately 84% of these were observed just once. The ten largest clonotypes hold roughly 12% of the sample. The trial excluded patients who had a history of autoimmune disease or who were on systemic immunosuppression. Peripheral blood for TCR sequencing was collected from all dose cohorts at baseline, on cycle 4 day 1, and on cycle 7 day 1. Samples came from an open-label, multicenter, first-in-human phase I dose-escalation trial of ivuxolimab. Adults with locally advanced or metastatic melanoma, renal cell carcinoma, hepatocellular carcinoma or head and neck squamous cell carcinoma were enrolled in the trial. Before TCR sequencing, CD4+ and CD8+ T cells were separately sorted from peripheral blood.

A few counts support this clone. The antigen it recognizes is unknown. Base qualities are not recorded, but no much larger clone differs from it by a single base. This receptor chain uses TRBV10-3 and TRBJ2-2, with TRBD2 identical over 10 junction bases. The source of this sequence is an adult with an advanced solid tumor such as melanoma, head and neck, liver or kidney cancer. The sample consisted of CD4+ or CD8+ T cells sorted from blood, taken in a trial of the OX40 agonist ivuxolimab. The CDR3 loop reads CAISETSGTANTGELFF. The nucleotide sequence reads TGTGCCATCAGTGAGACTAGCGGGACCGCGAACACCGGGGAGCTGTTTTTT.